Shown below are 9 T cell receptor beta chains from a single sample sequenced in a study of blood T cell repertoires in COVID-19. The assay was immunoSEQ multiplex PCR, and TCRdb's table has in-frame clones only and misses some. The sample holds 150,000 or so clones, approximately 82% seen once. Sequencing input: peripheral blood. These receptors originate from a woman aged 45-59 years with acute or convalescent COVID-19.

V and J are TRBV3-1 (or the pseudogene TRBV3-2) and TRBJ2-3; D is perhaps TRBD2 (7 bases). The V end lost 3 bases, the J end lost 1 base, and 11 bases lay between the germline ends. Germline V gene data show CDR1 as LGHDT and CDR2 as YNNKEL (reference sequence). This CDR3 is 15 amino acids long. CDR3 residues: CASSHEGGGTDTQYF. The CDR3 bases are TGTGCCAGCAGCCATGAGGGGGGGGGCACAGATACGCAGTATTTT.

The CDR3 loop reads CASSQGVSTGDLRGYTF. The CDR3 DNA sequence: TGTGCCAGCAGCCAAGGTGTGTCGACAGGGGATCTGCGGGGCTACACCTTC. This chain links TRBV4-2 with TRBJ1-2; 8 nucleotides match TRBD1. CDR3 size: 17 residues. Germline V gives CDR1 LGHNA, CDR2 YNFKEQ. V lost 1 base, J lost 8 bases, and 15 bases stayed unmatched.

The rearrangement uses TRBV7-8 and TRBJ2-5, with 13 bases lining up with TRBD2. V lost 5 bases and J lost 5; bases outside the gene matches: 8. Per the germline V gene, CDR1 is SGHVS and CDR2 is FQNEAQ. The CDR3 length is 16 residues. The DNA of the CDR3 is TGTGCCAGCAGCGAAACTAGCGGGGGGGGTTTGGAGACCCAGTACTTC. This encodes CASSETSGGGLETQYF.

The rearrangement links TRBV3-1 (or the pseudogene TRBV3-2) to TRBJ2-7, with 8 bases identical to TRBD2. The CDR3 sequence is 14 residues long. In germline, CDR1 is LGHDT, CDR2 YNNKEL (reference sequence). With V trimmed by 6 bases and J by 2 bases, 6 bases remained unmatched. CDR3 DNA: TGTGCCAGCAGTCTGACTAGCGACGCCTACGAGCAGTACTTC. Its translation: CASSLTSDAYEQYF.

The chain employs TRBV6-2 or TRBV6-3 and TRBJ1-1, with D possibly being TRBD1 (6 bases). Per germline, CDR1 MNHEY and CDR2 SVGEGT. This CDR3 is built from 14 residues. Trimming took off 4 bases at V and 4 bases at J, with 13 bases between the two ends. The CDR3 sequence: CASSLRQVLTEAFF. CDR3 DNA: TGTGCCAGCAGTTTACGACAGGTTCTCACTGAAGCTTTCTTT.

CDR3 sequence (DNA): TGTGCCAGCAGCAAGACAGGGGTGGATCAGCCCCAGCATTTT. Amino acid sequence: CASSKTGVDQPQHF. V and J are TRBV7-3 and TRBJ1-5; 8 positions match TRBD1. Germline CDR1 SGHTA, CDR2 FQGTGA. This CDR3 spans 14 amino acids. V dropped 5 bases and J dropped 5; count of bases not matched to a gene: 5.

The J gene is TRBJ2-4, the V gene TRBV3-1 (or the pseudogene TRBV3-2); a weak D match, TRBD2 (6 bases). Germline V gene sequence: CDR1 LGHDT, CDR2 YNNKEL (reference sequence). This CDR3 is 16 amino acids long. V dropped 6 bases and J dropped 0 bases, with 15 bases sitting between them. CDR3 in DNA: TGTGCCAGCAGTCCCAGGGACTTACTAGCCAAAAACATTCAGTACTTC. Amino acids: CASSPRDLLAKNIQYF.

The chain combines TRBV10-3 with TRBJ1-4; 11 bases fit TRBD1. CDR3 size: 16 residues. Germline loops: CDR1 ENHRY, CDR2 SYGVKD. The V gene end was trimmed by 6 bases and the J gene end by 6 bases; junction bases not matched to a gene: 9. CDR3: CAISINGDRGDEKLFF. CDR3 DNA sequence: TGTGCCATCAGCATAAACGGGGACAGGGGGGATGAAAAACTGTTTTTT.

The V and J genes are TRBV27 and TRBJ1-5; D gene uncertain. Trimming shortened V by 3 bases and J by 0 bases, and 6 bases separated the two germline ends. The CDR3 covers 14 residues. Germline values: CDR1 MNHEY, CDR2 SMNVEV (reference sequence). The CDR3 loop is CASSLRDSNQPQHF. CDR3 DNA sequence: TGTGCCAGCAGTTTGCGGGATAGCAATCAGCCCCAGCATTTT.